The clone carrying this T cell receptor beta chain was recorded once. Antigen: not known. Some clones are missing from TCRdb's copy, which holds only in-frame ones; the method was immunoSEQ multiplex PCR. The sample records some 68,000 clones, 65% to 90% being singletons. Germline lookup yields CDR1 SNHLY and CDR2 FYNNEI. Trimming cost V 4 bases and J 1 base; bases outside gene matches: 5. The CDR3 sequence is 15 residues long. This sample is part of a study of OX40 agonist ivuxolimab in advanced cancers. Background on the study: Dose-escalation patients' cancers were hepatocellular carcinoma, melanoma, renal cell or head and neck cancer. Males comprised approximately 84% of the group, whose mean age was about 60 years (range about 20 to 85).

Points from the study as a whole: On average, CD8+ T cells showed a greater number of expanded clones than CD4+. Near-lowest levels of clonal expansion characterized partial responders at 0.1-3.0 mg/kg.

The sequence derives from an adult with an advanced solid tumor such as melanoma, head and neck, liver or kidney cancer. J is TRBJ1-1 and V is TRBV2; 8 bases are a match to TRBD1. Material: CD4+ or CD8+ T cells sorted from blood, obtained in a trial of the OX40 agonist ivuxolimab. CDR3 in DNA: TGTGCCAGCAGTGGGGGGGACAGGTCGAACACTGAAGCTTTCTTT. Protein sequence: CASSGGDRSNTEAFF.